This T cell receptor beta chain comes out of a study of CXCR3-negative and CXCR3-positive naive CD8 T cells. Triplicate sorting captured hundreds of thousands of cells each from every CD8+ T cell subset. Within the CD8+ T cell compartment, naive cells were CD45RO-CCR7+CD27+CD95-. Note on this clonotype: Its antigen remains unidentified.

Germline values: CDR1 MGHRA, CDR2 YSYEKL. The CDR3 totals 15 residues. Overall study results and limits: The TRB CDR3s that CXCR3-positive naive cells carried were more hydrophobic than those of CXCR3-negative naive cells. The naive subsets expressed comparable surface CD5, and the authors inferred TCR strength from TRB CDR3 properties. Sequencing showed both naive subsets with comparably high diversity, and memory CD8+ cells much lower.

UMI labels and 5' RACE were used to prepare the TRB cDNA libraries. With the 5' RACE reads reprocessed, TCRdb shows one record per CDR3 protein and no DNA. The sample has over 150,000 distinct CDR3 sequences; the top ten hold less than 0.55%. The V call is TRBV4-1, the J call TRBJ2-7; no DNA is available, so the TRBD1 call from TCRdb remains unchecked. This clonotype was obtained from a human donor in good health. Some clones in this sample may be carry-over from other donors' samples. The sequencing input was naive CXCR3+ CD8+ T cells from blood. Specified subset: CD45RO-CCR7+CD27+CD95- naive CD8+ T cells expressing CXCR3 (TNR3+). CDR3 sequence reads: CASSSGPRGQYEQYF.